Listed below are T cell receptor beta chains from one sample, sequenced in a study of cytomegalovirus exposure and HLA in healthy donors. Only in-frame clones appear in the TCRdb table, and some are missing; sequencing was by immunoSEQ multiplex PCR. Here the sample spans a few hundred thousand clones, around 80% being singletons. Specimen: PBMCs. Receptors originate from a man between 35 and 55 years old in good health and CMV-seronegative. The CDR3 runs from the conserved cysteine through the conserved F or W. Fields, in order: clone size, V gene, J gene, D gene, CDR3 protein, CDR3 DNA. The D gene is left open where the match is weak. Some rows have no size entry. The others give once, few or many, or a class for an expanded clone.

size: .; V: TRBV7-9; J: TRBJ1-6; D: TRBD1; CDR3: CSSSPGQGSYNSPLHF; DNA: TGTTCCAGCAGCCCCGGACAGGGCTCCTATAATTCACCCCTCCACTTT
size: once; V: TRBV13; J: TRBJ1-3; D: .; CDR3: CASSLDAGWNGNTIYF; DNA: TGTGCCAGCAGCTTAGACGCGGGATGGAATGGAAACACCATATATTTT
size: .; V: TRBV21-1; J: TRBJ2-7; D: .; CDR3: CASSTPRTSGFYEQYF; DNA: TGTGCCAGCAGCACCCCACGGACTAGCGGCTTCTACGAGCAGTACTTC
size: .; V: TRBV7-9; J: TRBJ1-2; D: .; CDR3: CASSLGGRGGYTF; DNA: TGTGCCAGCAGCTTGGGGGGACGAGGAGGCTACACCTTC
size: .; V: TRBV5-6; J: TRBJ2-1; D: TRBD2; CDR3: CASSFSRGAGVEYEQFF; DNA: TGTGCCAGCAGCTTTTCTAGGGGCGCGGGAGTTGAATATGAGCAGTTCTTC
size: .; V: TRBV4-3; J: TRBJ1-2; D: TRBD1; CDR3: CASSQDRTGGYYGYTF; DNA: TGCGCCAGCAGCCAAGATAGGACAGGGGGTTACTATGGCTACACCTTC
size: .; V: TRBV14; J: TRBJ2-2; D: .; CDR3: CASSQIKGSNTGELFF; DNA: TGTGCCAGCAGCCAAATAAAGGGGTCGAACACCGGGGAGCTGTTTTTT
size: .; V: TRBV13; J: TRBJ1-2; D: .; CDR3: CASSLGPGRGNYGYTF; DNA: TGTGCCAGCAGCTTAGGTCCAGGGCGGGGTAACTATGGCTACACCTTC
size: .; V: TRBV28; J: TRBJ1-5; D: .; CDR3: CASSLDSNQPQHF; DNA: TGTGCCAGCAGCCTAGATAGCAATCAGCCCCAGCATTTT
size: .; V: TRBV6-1; J: TRBJ1-1; D: .; CDR3: CASSESRNTEAFF; DNA: TGTGCCAGCAGTGAATCGCGAAACACTGAAGCTTTCTTT
size: .; V: TRBV5-1; J: TRBJ2-7; D: .; CDR3: CASSSTGGAYEQYF; DNA: TGCGCCAGCAGCTCCACGGGGGGCGCCTACGAGCAGTACTTC
size: .; V: TRBV6-6; J: TRBJ2-7; D: TRBD2; CDR3: CASSYKSGRTNEQYF; DNA: TGTGCCAGCAGTTACAAAAGCGGGAGAACCAACGAGCAGTACTTC
size: few; V: TRBV27; J: TRBJ1-5; D: .; CDR3: CASSLSLSQPQHF; DNA: TGTGCCAGCAGTTTATCTCTAAGTCAGCCCCAGCATTTT
size: once; V: TRBV6-6; J: TRBJ1-2; D: .; CDR3: CASSYGFGENGYTF; DNA: TGTGCCAGCAGTTACGGTTTTGGGGAGAATGGCTACACCTTC
size: .; V: TRBV11-2; J: TRBJ2-5; D: TRBD2; CDR3: CASSLGLGHETQYF; DNA: TGTGCCAGCAGCCTGGGACTAGGGCATGAGACCCAGTACTTC
size: .; V: TRBV11-2; J: TRBJ2-2; D: .; CDR3: CASSFSGSRTGELFF; DNA: TGTGCCAGCAGCTTTTCCGGTTCTAGAACCGGGGAGCTGTTTTTT
size: .; V: TRBV4-2; J: TRBJ1-2; D: .; CDR3: CASSQEAGDGYTF; DNA: TGTGCCAGCAGCCAAGAAGCGGGCGATGGCTACACCTTC
size: .; V: TRBV2; J: TRBJ1-1; D: TRBD1; CDR3: CASRETGYAEAFF; DNA: TGTGCCAGCAGGGAGACAGGGTACGCTGAAGCTTTCTTT
size: .; V: TRBV25-1; J: TRBJ2-1; D: .; CDR3: CASSLTEYNEQFF; DNA: TGTGCCAGCAGCCTGACAGAGTACAATGAGCAGTTCTTC
size: few; V: TRBV6-5; J: TRBJ2-7; D: TRBD2; CDR3: CASSYSGGGTYEQYF; DNA: TGTGCCAGCAGTTACTCGGGCGGGGGTACCTACGAGCAGTACTTC
size: few; V: TRBV27; J: TRBJ2-2; D: .; CDR3: CASSLRLAEDGELFF; DNA: TGTGCCAGCAGTTTAAGGCTAGCTGAGGACGGGGAGCTGTTTTTT
size: .; V: TRBV6-5; J: TRBJ1-2; D: .; CDR3: CASRPPGGYGYTF; DNA: TGTGCCAGCAGACCCCCCGGAGGATATGGCTACACCTTC
size: once; V: TRBV7-2; J: TRBJ2-3; D: .; CDR3: CASRITRGTDTQYF; DNA: TGTGCCAGCAGAATTACAAGGGGGACAGATACGCAGTATTTT
size: .; V: TRBV30; J: TRBJ1-1; D: .; CDR3: CAWRTDTEAFF; DNA: TGTGCCTGGAGGACTGACACTGAAGCTTTCTTT
size: .; V: TRBV18; J: TRBJ1-5; D: .; CDR3: CASSPPGFSNQPQHF; DNA: TGTGCCAGCTCACCGCCAGGTTTTAGCAATCAGCCCCAGCATTTT
size: .; V: TRBV2; J: TRBJ2-7; D: TRBD1; CDR3: CASWRQGLVDGQYF; DNA: TGTGCCAGTTGGAGACAGGGTTTGGTAGATGGGCAGTACTTC
size: .; V: TRBV15; J: TRBJ2-5; D: .; CDR3: CATSRSRETQYF; DNA: TGTGCCACCAGCAGATCTCGGGAGACCCAGTACTTC
size: .; V: TRBV5-1; J: TRBJ1-5; D: TRBD1; CDR3: CASSPDRVGSGQPQHF; DNA: TGCGCCAGCAGCCCGGACAGGGTGGGGTCGGGTCAGCCCCAGCATTTT
size: once; V: TRBV7-2; J: TRBJ2-7; D: .; CDR3: CASSLAGGRREQYF; DNA: TGTGCCAGCAGCTTAGCGGGAGGAAGGCGCGAGCAGTACTTC
size: .; V: TRBV9; J: TRBJ2-7; D: TRBD1; CDR3: CASSGRDREDYEQYF; DNA: TGTGCCAGCAGCGGCCGGGACAGGGAGGACTACGAGCAGTACTTC
size: .; V: TRBV11-2; J: TRBJ2-2; D: .; CDR3: CASSSDTGELFF; DNA: TGTGCCAGCAGCTCAGACACCGGGGAGCTGTTTTTT
size: once; V: TRBV9; J: TRBJ2-3; D: .; CDR3: CASSVGNRGTDTQYF; DNA: TGTGCCAGCAGCGTAGGCAACAGGGGCACAGATACGCAGTATTTT
size: .; V: TRBV4-1; J: TRBJ1-5; D: .; CDR3: CASSQEGSGIPQPQHF; DNA: TGCGCCAGCAGCCAAGAGGGCTCAGGGATTCCTCAGCCCCAGCATTTT
size: .; V: TRBV6-5; J: TRBJ1-2; D: TRBD1; CDR3: CASSTPGQGALGYTF; DNA: TGTGCCAGCAGTACCCCGGGACAGGGGGCGCTTGGCTACACCTTC
size: .; V: TRBV10-2; J: TRBJ2-5; D: .; CDR3: CASSESYAKETQYF; DNA: TGCGCCAGCAGTGAGTCGTACGCGAAAGAGACCCAGTACTTC
size: .; V: TRBV5-4; J: TRBJ1-1; D: .; CDR3: CASSLMSGVTEAFF; DNA: TGTGCCAGCAGCTTGATGTCAGGGGTTACTGAAGCTTTCTTT
size: .; V: TRBV7-9; J: TRBJ2-2; D: TRBD2; CDR3: CASSLLAGVPTGELFF; DNA: TGTGCCAGCAGCCTACTAGCGGGGGTTCCCACCGGGGAGCTGTTTTTT
size: .; V: TRBV19; J: TRBJ2-7; D: TRBD2; CDR3: CASSYLAGGPTDEQYF; DNA: TGTGCCAGTAGTTATCTTGCGGGGGGGCCAACTGACGAGCAGTACTTC
size: .; V: TRBV7-9; J: TRBJ2-1; D: TRBD2; CDR3: CASSFISSGGNNEQFF; DNA: TGTGCCAGCAGCTTCATATCCAGCGGGGGGAACAATGAGCAGTTCTTC
size: .; V: TRBV7-2; J: TRBJ2-3; D: .; CDR3: CASSFSGGPYTDTQYF; DNA: TGTGCCAGCAGCTTCTCCGGGGGACCCTACACAGATACGCAGTATTTT
size: .; V: TRBV15; J: TRBJ1-4; D: .; CDR3: CATADSGTRHEKLFF; DNA: TGTGCCACTGCCGACTCTGGGACAAGGCATGAAAAACTGTTTTTT
size: .; V: TRBV28; J: TRBJ2-1; D: .; CDR3: CASSLPVGSADDEQFF; DNA: TGTGCCAGCAGTTTACCAGTCGGCTCAGCGGACGATGAGCAGTTCTTC
size: .; V: TRBV2; J: TRBJ2-2; D: .; CDR3: CASSSLSGSNTGELFF; DNA: TGTGCCAGCAGTTCCCTCTCGGGATCTAACACCGGGGAGCTGTTTTTT
size: .; V: TRBV5-6; J: TRBJ2-4; D: TRBD2; CDR3: CASSPVRGGKGKNIQYF; DNA: TGTGCCAGCAGCCCGGTTCGGGGGGGAAAAGGCAAAAACATTCAGTACTTC
size: .; V: TRBV7-8; J: TRBJ2-2; D: TRBD2; CDR3: CASSPPGGQVTGELFF; DNA: TGTGCCAGCAGTCCCCCGGGGGGGCAGGTCACCGGGGAGCTGTTTTTT
size: .; V: TRBV2; J: TRBJ2-3; D: TRBD1; CDR3: CASSADRGYTDTQYF; DNA: TGTGCCAGCAGTGCCGACAGGGGGTACACAGATACGCAGTATTTT
size: .; V: TRBV6-6; J: TRBJ1-4; D: TRBD1; CDR3: CASSYPGGVEEKLFF; DNA: TGTGCCAGCAGTTACCCAGGGGGCGTAGAGGAAAAACTGTTTTTT
size: .; V: TRBV6-6; J: TRBJ2-2; D: .; CDR3: CASTNYAGTGELFF; DNA: TGTGCCAGCACCAATTATGCGGGGACCGGGGAGCTGTTTTTT
size: .; V: TRBV5-1; J: TRBJ2-1; D: TRBD1; CDR3: CASSEDRGLDEQFF; DNA: TGCGCCAGCAGTGAGGACAGGGGGCTAGATGAGCAGTTCTTC
size: .; V: TRBV7-2; J: TRBJ2-3; D: .; CDR3: CASSLVRGTSTDTQYF; DNA: TGTGCCAGCAGCTTAGTTCGAGGCACTAGCACAGATACGCAGTATTTT
size: .; V: TRBV27; J: TRBJ2-4; D: .; CDR3: CASSLSGGQGVGKNIQYF; DNA: TGTGCCAGCAGTTTATCAGGAGGGCAGGGGGTAGGAAAAAACATTCAGTACTTC
size: .; V: TRBV16; J: TRBJ2-7; D: TRBD1; CDR3: CASSQRQGASHRYEQYF; DNA: TGTGCCAGCAGCCAAAGACAGGGGGCTTCCCATAGGTACGAGCAGTACTTC
size: .; V: TRBV9; J: TRBJ2-1; D: TRBD2; CDR3: CASSGTSGNEQFF; DNA: TGTGCCAGCAGCGGGACTAGCGGGAATGAGCAGTTCTTC
size: .; V: TRBV6-1; J: TRBJ2-1; D: TRBD2; CDR3: CASSRLAGGYNEQFF; DNA: TGTGCCAGCAGTCGCCTAGCGGGAGGGTACAATGAGCAGTTCTTC
size: .; V: TRBV11-2; J: TRBJ2-3; D: TRBD2; CDR3: CASSLGYGLAGGTDTQYF; DNA: TGTGCCAGCAGCTTAGGCTATGGACTAGCGGGAGGAACAGATACGCAGTATTTT